A single sample gave rise to the 10 T cell receptor beta chains below, sequenced in a study of blood T cell repertoires in COVID-19. Profiled with immunoSEQ multiplex PCR; TCRdb holds only in-frame clones, not every one. Of approximately 230,000 clones listed, approximately 83% were seen once; the top ten hold around 8.9%. Source material: peripheral blood. The receptor source for this set is a man aged 80 or over with acute or convalescent COVID-19.

V usage is TRBV6-1 and J usage is TRBJ1-5; perhaps TRBD1 as D (6 bases). V lost 4 bases to trimming and J lost 1 base, with 17 bases between them. There are 17 residues in the CDR3. Germline loops: CDR1 MNHNS, CDR2 SASEGT. This CDR3 reads CASSGGRGRASNQPQHF. The CDR3 DNA follows: TGTGCCAGCAGTGGGGGGCGTGGGCGGGCGAGCAATCAGCCCCAGCATTTT.

The rearrangement joins TRBV28 to TRBJ1-6; tentatively, D is TRBD1 (6 bases). The V gene's germline CDR1 is MDHEN and CDR2 SYDVKM. The CDR3 consists of 18 residues. Trimming cost V 2 bases and J 10 bases, with 24 bases left between them. CDR3 nucleotides: TGTGCCAGCAGTTTAAAGGGCCGGGGAACAGGGAGAGCATCACCCCTCCACTTT. Encoded protein: CASSLKGRGTGRASPLHF.

This chain connects TRBV18 to TRBJ2-7; TRBD1 matches at 12 bases. There are 16 residues in the CDR3. CDR1 and CDR2 (germline): KGHSH, LQKENI. V trimming: 5 bases; J trimming: 0 bases; junction bases outside the gene matches: 5. The CDR3 spells CASSSGTGGVSYEQYF. The CDR3 coding sequence is TGTGCCAGCTCATCAGGGACAGGGGGCGTCTCCTACGAGCAGTACTTC.

This sequence joins TRBV5-1 and TRBJ2-7, with 7 nucleotides matching TRBD1. Trimming at V came to 3 bases and at J to 8 bases, leaving 8 bases not matched to a gene. Germline CDR1 is SGHRS and CDR2 is YFSETQ. The CDR3 runs to 13 residues. CDR3 sequence reads: CASSSGQPDQQYF. Written as DNA, the CDR3 is TGCGCCAGCAGCTCGGGACAGCCGGATCAGCAGTACTTC.

The V and J genes are TRBV9 and TRBJ2-7; D gene uncertain. Trimming shortened V by 1 base and J by 1 base, and 6 bases separated the two germline ends. The germline V gene has CDR1 SGDLS and CDR2 YYNGEE. The CDR3 loop spans 13 amino acids. CDR3 protein: CASSVTDSYEQYF. The CDR3 DNA follows: TGTGCCAGCAGCGTAACAGATTCCTACGAGCAGTACTTC.

The J gene is TRBJ2-3, the V gene TRBV2, with 8 bases identical to TRBD1. The CDR3 length is 16 residues. The trim removed 5 bases at V and 0 bases at J, leaving 7 bases unmatched. Germline values: CDR1 SNHLY, CDR2 FYNNEI. CDR3 loop: CASSTGGVTSTDTQYF. CDR3 sequence (DNA): TGTGCCAGCAGTACAGGGGGTGTCACTAGCACAGATACGCAGTATTTT. Drawing the rest from reference TRBV2 and TRBJ2-3, the complete variable domain is EPEVTQTPSHQVTQMGQEVILRCVPISNHLYFYWYRQILGQKVEFLVSFYNNEISEKSEIFDDQFSVERPDGSNFTLKIRSTKLEDSAMYFCASSTGGVTSTDTQYFGPGTRLTVL.

Comment on this clone: One end of the junction is discordant with germline, which a read error may explain. The chain has TRBV29-1 and TRBJ1-1, with TRBD1 matching over 8 bases. Germline CDR1 is SQVTM and CDR2 is ANQGSEA. The CDR3 spans 13 residues. The CDR3 sequence is CSVERQGNPEAFF. The CDR3 nucleotides read TGCAGCGTTGAGCGACAGGGGAACCCTGAAGCTTTCTTT.

This clone showed up just a few times. This sequence joins TRBV9 and TRBJ2-2; D is possibly TRBD1 (5 bases). The CDR3 covers 14 residues. Trimming cost V 1 base and J 7 bases, with 11 bases left between them. Germline CDR1 is SGDLS and CDR2 is YYNGEE. CDR3 amino acids: CASSVPGPHGELFF. In nucleotides, the CDR3 is TGTGCCAGCAGCGTACCAGGGCCCCACGGGGAGCTGTTTTTT.

The chain combines TRBV19 with TRBJ1-5, with 7 bases lining up with TRBD1. This CDR3 comprises 14 residues. CDR1 and CDR2 from the germline V gene are LNHDA and SQIVND (reference sequence). With 6 bases clipped from V and 4 bases from J, the junction kept 6 bases outside the gene matches. CDR3 DNA sequence: TGTGCCAGTAGCGGGACAGTGGGAAATCAGCCCCAGCATTTT. The encoded protein is CASSGTVGNQPQHF.

This clone was counted between two and nine times. This sequence joins TRBV6-5 and TRBJ2-5; 8 positions agree with TRBD2. The germline V gene has CDR1 MNHEY and CDR2 SVGAGI. This CDR3 has 14 amino acids. Trimming at V came to 7 bases and at J to 2 bases, leaving 6 bases not matched to a gene. This CDR3 reads CASTKTSAQETQYF. The CDR3 region has the DNA TGTGCCAGCACGAAGACTAGCGCACAAGAGACCCAGTACTTC.